The TCR beta chain described here comes from a study of vaccination and CD4 T cells after COVID-19. The wider study: The stimulating agents, overlapping spike peptides, came from SARS-CoV-2, HCoV-NL63, HCoV-OC43 and HCoV-229E. The control cultures got either a CEFX pool, an HIV-1 Nef pool, or no peptide at all.

Cultured CD4+ T cells had their DNA profiled by the Oncomine TCR Beta short-read assay. TCRdb re-derived calls from the PCR reads in MiXCR, one entry per CDR3 protein. The profile shows about 16,000 distinct CDR3 sequences, 48% of them singletons. Treatment noted: 10-day PBMC culture with coronavirus spike peptide pools or control peptides (ViraFEST assay). PCR positivity dates ran from March to December 2020, preceding US Alpha, Beta and Delta variants. Of note for this clonotype: No antigen is known for it.

CDR1 and CDR2 from the germline V gene are SNHLY and FYNNEI. Trimming stripped 4 bases from V and 2 bases from J, with 12 bases between. This CDR3 is built from 14 residues. This rearrangement joins TRBV2 to TRBJ2-7; tentative D call: TRBD1 (6 bases). The sample taken for sequencing was CD4+ T cells from blood, cultured in vitro. The origin of this receptor is a human donor who had recovered from COVID-19. The DNA of the CDR3 is TGTGCCAGCAGTGTAGAACAGGGACCCTACGAGCAGTACTTC. Its translation is CASSVEQGPYEQYF.